This TCR beta chain came from a study of identifying expanded T cells in peripheral blood. Study-level points and caveats: Roughly two-week clone count variance significantly increased as total template count grew.

The protocol was immunoSEQ multiplex PCR, while the TCRdb copy is restricted to in-frame clones and leaves out a portion. Of tens of thousands of clones listed, around 87% are singletons. Comments on this clone: What it binds is unknown.

No infections or other immune events were documented during collection. The sequence derives from a person between 18 and 75 years old in good health. The sequenced sample consisted of blood.

The CDR3 loop reads CASSLGLAGADTQYF. The CDR3 DNA sequence: TGTGCCAGCAGCTTGGGACTAGCGGGAGCAGATACGCAGTATTTT. The chain is built from TRBV7-3 and TRBJ2-3; 14 bases match TRBD2. The CDR3 covers 15 residues. The germline V gene has CDR1 SGHTA and CDR2 FQGTGA. J gave up 4 bases and V 3 bases, and 0 bases lay outside the gene matches. Full variable domain (rest looked up from reference TRBV7-3 and TRBJ2-3): GAGVSQTPSNKVTEKGKYVELRCDPISGHTALYWYRQSLGQGPEFLIYFQGTGAADDSGLPNDRFFAVRPEGSVSTLKIQRTERGDSAVYLCASSLGLAGADTQYFGPGTRLTVL.